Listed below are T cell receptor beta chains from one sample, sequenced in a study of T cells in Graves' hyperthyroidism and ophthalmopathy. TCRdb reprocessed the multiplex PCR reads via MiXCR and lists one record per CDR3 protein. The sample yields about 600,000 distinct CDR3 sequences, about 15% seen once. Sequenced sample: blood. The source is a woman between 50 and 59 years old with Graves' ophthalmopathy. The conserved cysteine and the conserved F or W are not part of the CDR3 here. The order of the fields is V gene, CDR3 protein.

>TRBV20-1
SASLQGNTEAF
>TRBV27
ASSPGHSQETQY
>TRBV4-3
ASSQFRDKYEQY
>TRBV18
ASSPGLGSYEQY
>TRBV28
ASSPGQAHNEQF
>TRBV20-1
SARDSSQSSYNEQF
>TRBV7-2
ASSFDGTEAF
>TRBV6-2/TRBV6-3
ASSYGPYGDIQY
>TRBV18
ASSPGELYTEAF
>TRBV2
ASRATATNEKLF
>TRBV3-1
ASSQWHSGANVLT
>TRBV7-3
ASSALTRLKSDTQY
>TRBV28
ASSSQGAIEAF
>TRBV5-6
ASSFASSYSTEAF
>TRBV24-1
ATSDQGLAGGPSAYNEQF
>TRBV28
ASTPSQGAKNIQY
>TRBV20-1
SASRTGPNYGYT
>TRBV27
ASSLSTWTIPTSEQF
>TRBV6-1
ASTSPTGQLNTEAF
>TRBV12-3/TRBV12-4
ASSSLGRHTHTDTQY